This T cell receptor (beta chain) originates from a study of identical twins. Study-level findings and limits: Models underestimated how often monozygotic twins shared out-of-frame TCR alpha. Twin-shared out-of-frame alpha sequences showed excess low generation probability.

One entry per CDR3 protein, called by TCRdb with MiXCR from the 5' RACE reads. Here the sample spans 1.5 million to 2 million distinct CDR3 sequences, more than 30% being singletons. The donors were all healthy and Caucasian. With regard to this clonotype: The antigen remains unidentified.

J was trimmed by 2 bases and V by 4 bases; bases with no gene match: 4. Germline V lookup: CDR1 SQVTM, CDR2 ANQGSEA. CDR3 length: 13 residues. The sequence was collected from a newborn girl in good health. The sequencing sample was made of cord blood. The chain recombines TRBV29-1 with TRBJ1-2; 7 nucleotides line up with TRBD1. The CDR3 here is CSVGKGANYGYTF. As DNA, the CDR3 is TGCAGCGTTGGGAAGGGGGCGAACTATGGCTACACCTTC. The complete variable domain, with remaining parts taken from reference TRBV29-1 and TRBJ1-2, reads SAVISQKPSRDICQRGTSLTIQCQVDSQVTMMFWYRQQPGQSLTLIATANQGSEATYESGFVIDKFPISRPNLTFSTLTVSNMSPEDSSIYLCSVGKGANYGYTFGSGTRLTVV.